The next 11 T cell receptor beta chains were all read from a single sample in a study of CD8 T cells in ankylosing spondylitis. Findings of the study overall: Blood from ankylosing spondylitis patients appeared to carry a characteristic roughly 8-variant TCR beta motif.

TCRdb analysed the 5' RACE reads with MiXCR anew, one entry per CDR3 protein. This sample has roughly 700,000 distinct CDR3 sequences, with 15% to 20% found just once. Which antigens these TCRs recognize remains unknown. The sequenced material came from blood, either unsorted or a sorted T cell fraction (not recorded which). The source of these receptors is a male donor with ankylosing spondylitis.

The chain joins TRBV15 to TRBJ2-5, with TRBD1 identical over 9 bases. The CDR3 is 16 residues long. Per germline, CDR1 LNHNV and CDR2 YYDKDF (reference sequence). V was pared by 0 bases and J by 4 bases, with 6 bases of the junction left unmatched. CDR3 coding DNA: TGTGCCACCAGCAGAGAGGGACAGGGAGGCGGAGAGACCCAGTACTTC. This translates into CATSREGQGGGETQYF.

The chain joins TRBV7-9 to TRBJ1-2; 7 bases agree with TRBD1. The length of the CDR3 is 15 residues. With V trimmed by 2 bases and J by 4 bases, 7 bases remained unmatched. CDR1 is SEHNR, CDR2 FQNEAQ, per germline (reference sequence). CDR3 loop: CASSLFRGGGYGYTF. Written as DNA, the CDR3 is TGTGCCAGCAGCTTATTCCGAGGGGGCGGCTATGGCTACACCTTC.

This clonotype showed up just a few times. CDR3 region: CASRAGGVHEQYF. CDR3 DNA sequence: TGTGCCAGCAGGGCGGGGGGAGTTCACGAGCAGTACTTC. The chain links TRBV28 to TRBJ2-7; 8 bases fit TRBD2. CDR3 length: 13 amino acids. V shed 6 bases, J shed 5 bases, and the junction held 6 bases outside the gene matches. Germline CDR1 reads MDHEN; CDR2 reads SYDVKM.

This clonotype occurred a few times. The rearrangement joins TRBV20-1 to TRBJ2-3; a possible D gene is TRBD2 (5 bases). The CDR3 is 17 amino acids. CDR1 and CDR2 (germline): DFQATT, SNEGSKA (reference sequence). Trimming cost V 0 bases and J 7 bases, with 23 bases left between them. The CDR3 region has the DNA TGCAGTGCTAGAGACCCCCACGACGAGAGGGCTTTCTATACGCAGTATTTT. This codes for CSARDPHDERAFYTQYF.

V is TRBV12-3 or TRBV12-4 and J is TRBJ2-3; 8 bases match TRBD1. V lost 4 bases to trimming and J lost 3 bases; unmatched junction nucleotides: 3. The CDR3 runs to 14 residues. This CDR3 is CASSWRQGTDTQYF. The CDR3, as DNA: TGTGCCAGCAGTTGGAGACAGGGGACAGATACGCAGTATTTT.

This clonotype has more than one count but fewer than ten. The chain is built from TRBV7-8 and TRBJ2-7; 9 bases match TRBD1. The CDR3 consists of 15 residues. V shed 5 bases and J 2 bases; nucleotides not matched to a gene: 7. The V gene's germline CDR1 is SGHVS and CDR2 FQNEAQ. The CDR3 DNA is TGTGCCAGCAGCCCCACCGGGACAGGGCCCTACGAGCAGTACTTC. The encoded protein is CASSPTGTGPYEQYF.

This clonotype was seen more than once but under ten times. The chain links TRBV11-2 to TRBJ2-7; D remains ambiguous. Trimming stripped 0 bases from V and 0 bases from J, with 9 bases between. Germline V gene lookup returns CDR1 SGHAT and CDR2 FQNNGV. This CDR3 spans 15 amino acids. The CDR3: CASSLEGRYSYEQYF. The CDR3 region has the DNA TGTGCCAGCAGCTTAGAGGGCAGGTACTCCTACGAGCAGTACTTC.

The J gene is TRBJ2-5, the V gene TRBV19; D call uncertain. The CDR3 runs 14 residues. The germline CDR1 and CDR2 sequences are LNHDA and SQIVND (reference sequence). The V end lost 6 bases, the J end lost 0 bases, and 11 bases lay between the germline ends. For the CDR3, the DNA is TGTGCCAGTAGCCCCGTCGTCTACCAAGAGACCCAGTACTTC. Protein sequence: CASSPVVYQETQYF.

This clonotype was observed once. The V and J genes are TRBV18 and TRBJ1-1; D uncertain. The CDR3 consists of 13 residues. Looked up from germline, CDR1 is KGHSH and CDR2 is LQKENI. Trimming cost V 2 bases and J 3 bases, with 7 bases left between them. CDR3 in DNA: TGTGCCAGCTCACCAAAAGCGGACACTGAAGCTTTCTTT. Amino acids: CASSPKADTEAFF.

The chain employs TRBV5-6 and TRBJ2-7; possible D gene TRBD2, 6 bases. Trimming removed 4 bases at V and 5 bases at J, with 13 bases between. This CDR3 is 13 amino acids long. CDR1 and CDR2 (germline): SGHDT, YYEEEE. The chain's CDR3 is CASSPTGVHEQYF. The CDR3 region has the DNA TGTGCCAGCAGCCCGACGGGGGTCCACGAGCAGTACTTC.

This clonotype was seen only a few times. The V and J genes are TRBV5-1 and TRBJ2-6; 10 bases are shared with TRBD1. Germline lookup yields CDR1 SGHRS and CDR2 YFSETQ. V gave up 3 bases and J gave up 0 bases; unmatched junction bases: 3. The CDR3 has 17 residues. Here the CDR3 reads CASSWGQGSSGANVLTF. The CDR3 DNA follows: TGCGCCAGCAGCTGGGGACAGGGGAGCTCTGGGGCCAACGTCCTGACTTTC.